These 29 T cell receptor beta chains were sequenced from one sample in a study of beta chain features in type 1 diabetes. Whole-study results and caveats: For Type 1 diabetes patients, all four CD4+ subsets carried TCRB CDR3s that were moderately but significantly shorter.

As every portion of the isolated RNA was reverse transcribed, the sequencing read expressed TCRB transcripts. Clones were sequenced by immunoSEQ multiplex PCR, and TCRdb holds only the in-frame ones, with some missing. The sample includes around 690,000 clones, approximately 13% seen only once; the top ten take around 0.12%. The antigens of these receptors remain unknown. The sample consisted of naive CD4+ T cells from blood. The receptors here all came from a man aged 25 to 40 with type 1 diabetes.

This clone was detected a few times. The chain is built from TRBV5-6 and TRBJ1-2, with D possibly TRBD1 on 5 matching bases. Trimming left V 3 bases short and J 1 base short, with 19 bases between. Germline values: CDR1 SGHDT, CDR2 YYEEEE. The CDR3 has 17 residues. CDR3 nucleotide sequence: TGTGCCAGCAGCTACCTACTTCGGGGACGCCATAACTATGGCTACACCTTC. This translates into CASSYLLRGRHNYGYTF.

This clone occurred a few times. This chain uses TRBV27 with TRBJ2-3; a weak D match, TRBD1 (5 bases). The CDR3 runs 15 residues. V shed 4 bases and J shed 0 bases, with 11 bases lying between them. Germline CDR1 MNHEY, CDR2 SMNVEV (reference sequence). The CDR3 sequence: CASSSQTVSTDTQYF. The CDR3 region has the DNA TGTGCCAGCAGTTCACAGACAGTTAGCACAGATACGCAGTATTTT.

This clone came up a few times. The chain combines TRBV29-1 with TRBJ1-2, with D hard to call. Looked up from germline, CDR1 is SQVTM and CDR2 is ANQGSEA. The CDR3 is made up of 12 amino acids. With 7 bases removed from V and 4 bases from J, the gap between germline ends came to 13 bases. The CDR3 reads CSAGEASYGYTF. The CDR3 coding sequence is TGCAGCGCCGGGGAGGCTTCCTATGGCTACACCTTC.

The chain employs TRBV25-1 and TRBJ2-2, with D possibly matching TRBD2 (5 bases). CDR1 and CDR2 from the germline V gene are MGHDK and SYGVNS. The CDR3 covers 16 residues. Trimming pared 4 bases from V and 4 bases from J, leaving 16 bases between. Written as DNA, the CDR3 is TGTGCCAGCAGTGCAAATGCAGGAGGACCCACCGGGGAGCTGTTTTTT. This translates into CASSANAGGPTGELFF.

The chain joins TRBV28 to TRBJ1-5; 9 positions match TRBD1. V lost 5 bases and J lost 11; bases outside the gene matches: 4. Per germline, CDR1 MDHEN and CDR2 SYDVKM. The CDR3 has 12 residues. CDR3 residues: CASSPGQGAQHF. In DNA, the CDR3 is TGTGCCAGCAGTCCGGGACAGGGAGCCCAGCATTTT.

This clone was observed a few times. The chain has TRBV25-1 and TRBJ2-1, with 12 bases fitting TRBD2. This CDR3 comprises 14 residues. The germline V gene has CDR1 MGHDK and CDR2 SYGVNS. J was trimmed by 13 bases and V by 5 bases; bases with no gene match: 9. The CDR3 spells CASSSRLAGASQFF. The CDR3 DNA reads as TGTGCCAGCAGTTCCAGACTAGCGGGGGCCAGCCAGTTCTTC. The full variable domain, rest sourced from reference TRBV25-1 and TRBJ2-1, is EADIYQTPRYLVIGTGKKITLECSQTMGHDKMYWYQQDPGMELHLIHYSYGVNSTEKGDLSSESTVSRIRTEHFPLTLESARPSHTSQYLCASSSRLAGASQFFGPGTRLTVL.

This clone was seen only a few times. The chain carries TRBV18 and TRBJ1-1; D remains unclear. Between the trimmed V and J ends, which lost 5 bases and 0 bases, there was a span of 13 bases. This CDR3 is 15 amino acids long. CDR1 and CDR2 from the germline V gene are KGHSH and LQKENI. The CDR3 protein is CASSAAGNMNTEAFF. For the CDR3, the DNA is TGTGCCAGCTCAGCGGCGGGGAACATGAACACTGAAGCTTTCTTT.

This clone appeared a few times. The chain recombines TRBV25-1 with TRBJ2-3; 8 bases are shared with TRBD1. Germline lookup yields CDR1 MGHDK and CDR2 SYGVNS. The CDR3 is made up of 16 amino acids. The trim removed 4 bases at V and 3 bases at J, leaving 9 bases unmatched. The CDR3 is CASSALGQGNTDTQYF. CDR3 nucleotide sequence: TGTGCCAGCAGTGCTCTAGGACAGGGAAATACAGATACGCAGTATTTT. The whole variable domain, remainder taken from reference TRBV25-1 and TRBJ2-3, is EADIYQTPRYLVIGTGKKITLECSQTMGHDKMYWYQQDPGMELHLIHYSYGVNSTEKGDLSSESTVSRIRTEHFPLTLESARPSHTSQYLCASSALGQGNTDTQYFGPGTRLTVL.

This clone was counted between two and nine times. The V call is TRBV19, the J call TRBJ1-2, with 7 bases that match TRBD1. V was pared by 3 bases and J by 4 bases, with 2 bases of the junction left unmatched. This CDR3 region has 13 residues. Germline V gene sequence: CDR1 LNHDA, CDR2 SQIVND (reference sequence). In DNA, the CDR3 is TGTGCCAGTAGTATCACAGGGGCCTATGGCTACACCTTC. Translating it yields CASSITGAYGYTF.

V usage is TRBV27 and J usage is TRBJ1-2; TRBD1 might be the D (5 bases). The V end was cut by 2 bases, the J end by 6 bases, with 13 bases between. Germline V CDR1 and CDR2: MNHEY, SMNVEV (reference sequence). This CDR3 comprises 14 residues. In nucleotides, the CDR3 is TGTGCCAGCAGTTTAGTTGCGGGGGAGAATGGCTACACCTTC. Its translation: CASSLVAGENGYTF.

The J gene is TRBJ1-5, the V gene TRBV7-8; D ambiguous. The CDR3 is 14 residues long. Trimming took 5 bases from V and 3 from J, leaving 11 bases between them. Per germline, CDR1 SGHVS and CDR2 FQNEAQ. DNA of the CDR3: TGTGCCAGCAGCCCCGGACGGACCAATCAGCCCCAGCATTTT. Translating gives CASSPGRTNQPQHF. Complete variable domain (other parts from reference TRBV7-8 and TRBJ1-5): GAGVSQSPRYKVAKRGQDVALRCDPISGHVSLFWYQQALGQGPEFLTYFQNEAQLDKSGLPSDRFFAERPEGSVSTLKIQRTQQEDSAVYLCASSPGRTNQPQHFGDGTRLSIL.

The table lists this clone with a few counts. This sequence joins TRBV29-1 and TRBJ2-1, with D uncertain. The CDR3 has 10 amino acids. Germline V gene lookup returns CDR1 SQVTM and CDR2 ANQGSEA. The V and J ends lost 8 bases and 0 bases respectively, with 2 bases between them. The CDR3: CSISYNEQFF. The CDR3 DNA follows: TGCAGCATCTCCTACAATGAGCAGTTCTTC.

V is TRBV13 and J is TRBJ1-1; 8 bases line up with TRBD1. Germline lookup yields CDR1 PRHDT and CDR2 FYEKMQ (reference sequence). CDR3 length: 13 residues. Trimming removed 6 bases from V and 6 bases from J; junction bases left unmatched: 6. CDR3 residues: CASRGQGKAEAFF. The CDR3, as DNA: TGTGCCAGCAGAGGACAGGGCAAGGCTGAAGCTTTCTTT.

The V and J genes are TRBV6-1 and TRBJ2-7; possible D gene TRBD1, 5 bases. Looked up from germline, CDR1 is MNHNS and CDR2 is SASEGT. This CDR3 has 15 residues. The germline V and J ends were trimmed by 4 bases and 3 bases, with 16 bases remaining between them. The CDR3 DNA is TGTGCCAGCAGTGCTGGACACACTCTGAGCTACGAGCAGTACTTC. It encodes CASSAGHTLSYEQYF.

This clone was counted a few times. The gene calls are TRBV9 and TRBJ2-7; unclear D gene. This CDR3 comprises 14 residues. The V end was cut by 0 bases, the J end by 6 bases, with 13 bases between. In germline, CDR1 is SGDLS, CDR2 YYNGEE. The CDR3 spells CASSVEAGWGEQYF. The CDR3 DNA sequence: TGTGCCAGCAGCGTAGAGGCAGGATGGGGCGAGCAGTACTTC.

Only a few counts were recorded for this clone. The rearrangement links TRBV4-2 to TRBJ2-3; the match to TRBD1 covers 8 bases. There are 15 residues in the CDR3. Germline assignment: CDR1 LGHNA and CDR2 YNFKEQ. After removal of 0 bases from V and 4 bases from J, the junction contained 3 bases not matched to a gene. CDR3 sequence: CASSQEAQGADTQYF. Here the CDR3 DNA reads TGTGCCAGCAGCCAAGAGGCACAGGGGGCAGATACGCAGTATTTT.

This clone has just a few counts. The chain has TRBV5-1 and TRBJ2-5; the match to TRBD2 covers 10 bases. From germline, CDR1 is SGHRS and CDR2 YFSETQ. CDR3 length: 15 amino acids. V gave up 4 bases and J gave up 2 bases; unmatched junction bases: 5. CDR3 loop: CASSPLAGAQETQYF. The CDR3 DNA follows: TGCGCCAGCAGCCCCCTAGCGGGGGCACAAGAGACCCAGTACTTC.

A word on this clone: Relative to the germline gene, one junction end is altered; a read error may explain this. This chain joins TRBV19 and TRBJ1-1; 11 bases are a match to TRBD1. CDR3 size: 15 residues. Germline loops: CDR1 LNHDA, CDR2 SQIVND (reference sequence). The CDR3 DNA sequence: TGTGCAAGTAGCGTTCTTGGGACAGGGGGAACTGAAGCTTTCTTT. Translating it yields CASSVLGTGGTEAFF.

Comments on this clone: Other DNA sequences in the sample encode the same CDR3. The V and J genes are TRBV5-1 and TRBJ2-5, with 9 bases that match TRBD1. The V gene's germline CDR1 is SGHRS and CDR2 YFSETQ. The CDR3 has 14 residues. Trimming cost V 4 bases and J 2 bases; bases outside gene matches: 3. The CDR3: CASSPGQGQETQYF. CDR3 nucleotide sequence: TGCGCCAGCAGCCCCGGACAGGGGCAAGAGACCCAGTACTTC.

The chain employs TRBV4-3 and TRBJ1-5; no clear D gene. The length of the CDR3 is 14 residues. Germline CDR1 and CDR2: LGHNA and YSLEER. V was trimmed by 1 base and J by 6 bases, leaving 10 bases between them. CDR3 in DNA: TGCGCCAGCAGCCAAGGCGCGGAATTTCAGCCCCAGCATTTT. This codes for CASSQGAEFQPQHF.

This clone was found a few times. The chain links TRBV7-2 to TRBJ2-1, with TRBD1 matching over 9 bases. The J segment lost 7 bases and the V segment lost 0 bases, leaving 4 bases of the junction unmatched. The CDR3 runs to 15 residues. Germline CDR1 and CDR2: SGHTA and FQGNSA. The CDR3 region has the DNA TGTGCCAGCAGCTTAGCCGGGACAGGGTCTAATGAGCAGTTCTTC. Encoded protein: CASSLAGTGSNEQFF.

The table lists this clone with a few counts. This chain connects TRBV19 to TRBJ2-7; TRBD1 aligns across 8 bases. V was clipped by 6 bases and J by 1 base; unmatched bases: 8. Germline CDR1 is LNHDA and CDR2 is SQIVND (reference sequence). The length of the CDR3 is 15 residues. The CDR3 spells CASSTAGTGSYEQYF. The DNA for the CDR3 is TGTGCCAGTAGCACCGCCGGGACAGGATCCTACGAGCAGTACTTC. Filled out from reference TRBV19 and TRBJ2-7, the complete variable domain reads DGGITQSPKYLFRKEGQNVTLSCEQNLNHDAMYWYRQDPGQGLRLIYYSQIVNDFQKGDIAEGYSVSREKKESFPLTVTSAQKNPTAFYLCASSTAGTGSYEQYFGPGTRLTVT.

This chain uses TRBV2 with TRBJ2-1; 9 bases fit TRBD1. V trimming: 1 base; J trimming: 12 bases; junction bases outside the gene matches: 4. The CDR3 spans 13 residues. The germline V gene has CDR1 SNHLY and CDR2 FYNNEI. CDR3 coding DNA: TGTGCCAGCAGTGAAGATACAGGGGGCAGGCAGTTCTTC. Translation: CASSEDTGGRQFF. Drawing the rest from reference TRBV2 and TRBJ2-1, the complete variable domain is EPEVTQTPSHQVTQMGQEVILRCVPISNHLYFYWYRQILGQKVEFLVSFYNNEISEKSEIFDDQFSVERPDGSNFTLKIRSTKLEDSAMYFCASSEDTGGRQFFGPGTRLTVL.

This clone occurred a few times. This chain links TRBV2 with TRBJ1-6; D remains ambiguous. The V end was cut by 6 bases, the J end by 9 bases, with 15 bases between. Germline V gene data show CDR1 as SNHLY and CDR2 as FYNNEI. This CDR3 has 14 residues. CDR3 coding DNA: TGTGCCAGCAGGTCTCGGGCGGTGGGTTCACCCCTCCACTTT. It specifies CASRSRAVGSPLHF.

This clone has just a few counts. This chain links TRBV14 with TRBJ2-5, with 7 bases lining up with TRBD1. V lost 1 base, J lost 7 bases, and 9 bases stayed unmatched. The germline gives CDR1 SGHDN, CDR2 FVKESK. The CDR3 is made up of 15 amino acids. The CDR3 region is CASSQADRARGTQYF. Written as DNA, the CDR3 is TGTGCCAGCAGCCAAGCCGACAGGGCCCGAGGGACCCAGTACTTC.

The CDR3 nucleotides are TGTGCCAGCAGCGTAGCTACCTTGGACAACTCTGGAAACACCATATATTTT. Translating gives CASSVATLDNSGNTIYF. V and J are TRBV9 and TRBJ1-3; TRBD1 is a possible D gene (5 bases). Trimming cost V 0 bases and J 0 bases, with 13 bases left between them. Germline V CDR1 and CDR2: SGDLS, YYNGEE. This CDR3 has 17 amino acids. The full variable domain, completed using reference TRBV9 and TRBJ1-3, is DSGVTQTPKHLITATGQRVTLRCSPRSGDLSVYWYQQSLDQGLQFLIQYYNGEERAKGNILERFSAQQFPDLHSELNLSSLELGDSALYFCASSVATLDNSGNTIYFGEGSWLTVV.

This clone came up a few times. The chain combines TRBV2 with TRBJ1-5; D may be TRBD1 (5 bases). Per germline, CDR1 SNHLY and CDR2 FYNNEI. This CDR3 comprises 16 residues. V was pared by 6 bases and J by 3 bases, with 18 bases between. The CDR3 spells CASRDGKAGPNQPQHF. DNA for the CDR3: TGTGCCAGCAGGGACGGGAAGGCAGGGCCCAATCAGCCCCAGCATTTT.

The chain combines TRBV7-2 with TRBJ1-1; TRBD1 agrees at 7 bases. Trimming at V came to 5 bases and at J to 4 bases, leaving 4 bases not matched to a gene. There are 13 residues in the CDR3. Germline V gene sequence: CDR1 SGHTA, CDR2 FQGNSA. This CDR3 is CASSLNRGTEAFF. CDR3 bases: TGTGCCAGCAGCCTGAACAGGGGCACTGAAGCTTTCTTT. Full variable domain (remainder filled in from reference TRBV7-2 and TRBJ1-1): GAGVSQSPSNKVTEKGKDVELRCDPISGHTALYWYRQSLGQGLEFLIYFQGNSAPDKSGLPSDRFSAERTGGSVSTLTIQRTQQEDSAVYLCASSLNRGTEAFFGQGTRLTVV.

The genes are TRBV5-4 and TRBJ2-1; a possible D gene is TRBD2 (6 bases). V gave up 8 bases and J gave up 4 bases, with 19 bases separating them. The CDR3 loop spans 15 amino acids. Germline assignment: CDR1 SGHNT and CDR2 YYREEE (reference sequence). The CDR3 sequence is CASEGAGPTYNEQFF. Written as DNA, the CDR3 is TGTGCCAGTGAGGGCGCGGGGCCCACGTACAATGAGCAGTTCTTC. The full variable domain, its missing parts supplied by reference TRBV5-4 and TRBJ2-1, is ETGVTQSPTHLIKTRGQQVTLRCSSQSGHNTVSWYQQALGQGPQFIFQYYREEENGRGNFPPRFSGLQFPNYSSELNVNALELDDSALYLCASEGAGPTYNEQFFGPGTRLTVL.